This T cell receptor beta chain was recovered during a study of T cells in Graves' hyperthyroidism and ophthalmopathy. Looking at the study overall: At the time of initial diagnosis and before any treatment, peripheral blood was collected.

On this clonotype itself: No antigen is known for it. This likely comes from a read error, as the CDR3 has no conserved phenylalanine or tryptophan at its end.

On the basis of clinical symptoms, serum thyroxine and TRAb, thyroid ultrasound and orbital computed tomography, diagnoses were made. Points from the study as a whole: Patients with ophthalmopathy were separated from those with stable hyperthyroidism by a 13 V-J model.

It was RNA transcripts that yielded the amplified TCR beta CDR3 regions. The HTBI primer set drove a first-round RT-PCR of the TCR CDR3. MiXCR, applied by TCRdb to the multiplex PCR reads, yields one record per CDR3 protein. The sample includes roughly 200,000 distinct CDR3 sequences, around 17% seen only once; the top ten take about 45%. The V gene's germline CDR1 is SGHDT and CDR2 YYEEEE. V was cut by 3 bases and J by 4 bases, with 17 bases left in between. The CDR3 length is 15 residues. The chain uses TRBV5-6 and TRBJ2-7; tentative D call: TRBD2 (6 bases). Specimen: blood. This sequence originates from a man aged 40-49 years with Graves' hyperthyroidism. The CDR3 DNA reads TGTGCCAGCAGCTCGACTAGAGTGCCGGTTTACGAGCAGTACCTC. It translates to CASSSTRVPVYEQYL.